The present TCR beta chain was sequenced within a study of T cells in narcolepsy. Germline values: CDR1 MDHEN, CDR2 SYDVKM. This CDR3 has 12 residues. Unmatched junction bases numbered 5, after V lost 8 bases and J lost 5 bases. Profiled with immunoSEQ multiplex PCR; TCRdb holds only in-frame clones, not every one. This table holds 15,000 to 20,000 clones, around 84% found once. The study's findings and limits: Autoreactive clonotypes reportedly recurred in blood of same and different patients, not controls.

To note about this clone: No antigen is known for it.

The V call is TRBV28, the J call TRBJ1-2; 7 bases fit TRBD1. This TCR was sampled from a human donor in good health. The sequencing input was memory (CD45RA-) CD4+ T cells from blood. CDR3 in DNA: TGTGCCAGCGCAACAGGGGAGTATGGCTACACCTTC. Amino acid sequence: CASATGEYGYTF.